Reported below is one TCR beta chain. This sample is drawn from a study of blood T cell repertoires in COVID-19. Study-wide context: Both acute and convalescent COVID-19 samples were obtained from the United States, Italy and Spain. PBMCs, B-cell-depleted T cells, or T cells were the source of the cDNA or gDNA that made up the material.

Germline loops: CDR1 MDHEN, CDR2 SYDVKM. The CDR3 contains 15 residues. The V segment lost 3 bases and the J segment 7 bases; nucleotides outside the gene matches: 7. Authors' data handling: By means of reference gene primer amplification, nucleated cell counts were estimated. The data were produced by immunoSEQ multiplex PCR, yet TCRdb's version contains in-frame clones alone and is incomplete. That table is the source of V, J and clone size, and D and trimming were worked out from the DNA. The sample includes hundreds of thousands of clones, around 84% seen only once; the top ten take 15% to 20%. The sample consisted of peripheral blood. This chain links TRBV28 with TRBJ1-4, with 8 bases aligning to TRBD1. The sequence was collected from a woman older than 75 with active or convalescent COVID-19. The CDR3 DNA follows: TGTGCCAGCAGTTTCAGGACAGGGACGGGTGAAAAACTGTTTTTT. This encodes CASSFRTGTGEKLFF.